This record looks at one T cell receptor beta chain sequence and its context. This clone occurred once. The antigen it binds to is not known. No per-base quality is available; no much larger clone lies one base away. The germline V gene (reference sequence) provides CDR1 GTSNPN and CDR2 SVGIG. Between the V and J ends, shortened by 4 bases and 4 bases respectively, the junction contains 16 bases. Taken from cysteine to phenylalanine, the CDR3 has 14 residues. Here the CDR3 DNA is all that survives: 42 bases in frame from base 1. TCR libraries were generated with the immunoSEQ multiplex PCR assay, using TCR-beta and/or TCR-alpha/delta assays for each sample. The Illumina high-throughput platform was used to sequence the amplified TCR libraries. Turning to the authors' computational methods: Clustering and dimensionality reduction relied on pairwise TCRdist distances among GMM-specific receptors from T cells that were either sorted ex vivo or expanded in vitro. Each clinical repertoire was scored by mean NN-distance, the average TCRdist to the nearest 10% of tetramer-positive reference sequences. GEM TCR motif frequency was computed as the fraction of unique TCRs matching known GEM sequences by V/J usage and CDR3 length. Active tuberculosis was classified by linear discriminant analysis with leave-one-out cross-validation, implemented in scikit-learn. TCRdb stores this immuneACCESS table with in-frame sequences only. Part of the clones is absent; in the studies checked, under half of the shortfall reflects unresolved V genes, and no reason is known for the rest. Clone size and V and J calls were adopted from that table, with D and trimming inferred from the DNA. The sample table records around 32,000 clones; roughly 94% of these occur just once. The biggest ten clones account for under 9.5% of the sample.

These data come from a study of T cells in tuberculosis (dated by TCRdb to the late 2010s). For the wider study: The study combined CD1B tetramers and high-throughput TCR immunosequencing to characterize T cells specific for the mycobacterial lipid antigen glucose monomycolate (GMM). A South African clinical cohort compared IGRA-negative adolescents, IGRA-positive adolescents with latent tuberculosis and adults with active tuberculosis, about ten per group. Broader findings and caveats from the paper: Using GEM motif frequencies, a classifier achieved approximately 72% accuracy, whereas a classifier built on the diverse GMM-specific repertoire got to nearly 90% accuracy (AUROC more than 0.85). Smaller NN-distances were partly driven by shorter CDR3-alpha lengths in active tuberculosis patients, and statistical significance was not reached for the TCR-beta difference. Compared with IGRA-negative controls, TCR-alpha repertoires from active tuberculosis had smaller mean NN-distances to GMM-specific TCRs, which suggests that these TCRs underwent clonal expansion. Clinical samples were chosen by availability of cryopreserved specimens, and active tuberculosis cases were adults while controls were adolescents.

At study entry, a tuberculin skin test and the QuantiFERON-TB GOLD In-Tube IGRA were used to screen adolescents for latent tuberculosis infection. Immunosequencing was performed on unsorted cryopreserved PBMC and covered 100,000 or so T cells per clinical donor on average. Eleven high schools in the Worcester region of the Western Cape, South Africa, served as enrollment sites for adolescents aged 12 to 18 years. Around 10 adolescents infected with M. tuberculosis and ten uninfected adolescents were chosen and matched for age and sex. For the adolescents, PBMC were isolated by density centrifugation from freshly drawn heparinized blood and then cryopreserved.

The sequencing sample was made of PBMCs. The V and J segments used are TRBV30 and TRBJ1-2, and possibly TRBD1, on 5 matching bases. The sequence derives from a donor between 10 and 35 years old with latent tuberculosis or without tuberculosis infection. Read as DNA, the sequence is TGTGCCTGGACCTCGGGGGGAGCGGGCTATGGCTACACCTTC. Translated, it gives CAWTSGGAGYGYTF.